Shown below are 24 T cell receptor beta chains from a single sample sequenced in a study of blood T cell repertoires in COVID-19. Produced via immunoSEQ multiplex PCR; TCRdb's table is partial and in-frame only. Seen here are 350,000 to 500,000 clones, roughly 90% observed once, and the top ten hold around 0.92%. What was sequenced was peripheral blood. The receptors were sampled from a man in his late teens or twenties with COVID-19, enrolled during active disease.

V usage is TRBV6-2 or TRBV6-3 and J usage is TRBJ1-5; a possible D gene is TRBD1 (6 bases). This CDR3 is built from 17 residues. V gave up 6 bases and J gave up 1 base, with 19 bases separating them. Germline lookup yields CDR1 MNHEY and CDR2 SVGEGT. The CDR3 reads CASSHLPNRASNQPQHF. Written as DNA, the CDR3 is TGTGCCAGCAGCCATCTCCCCAACAGGGCCAGCAATCAGCCCCAGCATTTT.

This chain uses TRBV29-1 with TRBJ2-7; 10 bases agree with TRBD2. This CDR3 is 15 amino acids long. V lost 5 bases and J lost 0; bases outside the gene matches: 7. Germline-derived CDR1 and CDR2 are SQVTM and ANQGSEA. CDR3 residues: CSVRGTSERSYEQYF. In DNA form, the CDR3 reads TGCAGCGTTCGAGGGACTAGCGAACGCTCCTACGAGCAGTACTTC.

The rearrangement joins TRBV27 to TRBJ1-3; a possible D gene is TRBD1 (5 bases). Germline CDR1 MNHEY, CDR2 SMNVEV (reference sequence). The CDR3 runs to 16 residues. V was cut by 0 bases and J by 2 bases, with 11 bases left in between. In DNA, the CDR3 is TGTGCCAGCAGTTTATCGGGGGGTTGGGCTGGAAACACCATATATTTT. Protein sequence: CASSLSGGWAGNTIYF.

The rearrangement links TRBV11-3 to TRBJ2-7; 9 bases are a match to TRBD1. V was pared by 5 bases and J by 2 bases, with 7 bases of the junction left unmatched. Germline assignment: CDR1 SGHNT and CDR2 YENEEA. The CDR3 totals 15 residues. CDR3 protein: CASSQGGTGPYEQYF. As DNA, the CDR3 is TGTGCCAGCAGCCAGGGGGGGACAGGGCCCTACGAGCAGTACTTC.

This CDR3 reads CASTGLWGTDTQYF. The DNA for the CDR3 is TGTGCCAGCACCGGACTTTGGGGCACAGATACGCAGTATTTT. J is TRBJ2-3 and V is TRBV25-1; tentative D call: TRBD2 (5 bases). The CDR3 length is 14 residues. Germline V gives CDR1 MGHDK, CDR2 SYGVNS. V was cut by 7 bases and J by 1 base, with 12 bases left in between.

The rearrangement links TRBV5-1 to TRBJ1-1; TRBD1 agrees at 9 bases. This CDR3 has 14 residues. Unmatched junction bases numbered 8, after V lost 4 bases and J lost 7 bases. The germline CDR1 and CDR2 sequences are SGHRS and YFSETQ. The CDR3 DNA is TGCGCCAGCAGCGCGGGGACAGGGACCGGTGAAGCTTTCTTT. Its translation is CASSAGTGTGEAFF.

The V call is TRBV5-1, the J call TRBJ1-1; D is unresolved. The CDR3 contains 12 residues. Germline V CDR1 and CDR2: SGHRS, YFSETQ. The germline V and J ends were trimmed by 0 bases and 6 bases, with 6 bases remaining between them. This CDR3 reads CASSLGHSEAFF. In DNA, the CDR3 is TGCGCCAGCAGCTTGGGACACTCTGAAGCTTTCTTT.

The gene calls are TRBV19 and TRBJ1-1; maybe TRBD1 (5 bases). This CDR3 region has 14 residues. Germline V CDR1 and CDR2: LNHDA, SQIVND (reference sequence). The V end lost 10 bases, the J end lost 4 bases, and 19 bases lay between the germline ends. CDR3 nucleotides: TGTGCCACGAGTTTTGGGGGGGGAGGCACTGAAGCTTTCTTT. As protein: CATSFGGGGTEAFF.

CDR3 region: CATSDLRGYGYTF. CDR3 in DNA: TGTGCCACCAGTGATTTACGGGGTTATGGCTACACCTTC. The chain couples TRBV24-1 to TRBJ1-2; unclear D gene. Trimming removed 1 base from V and 5 bases from J, with 7 bases in between. The CDR3 contains 13 residues. Germline V CDR1 and CDR2: KGHDR, SFDVKD.

The V call is TRBV6-5, the J call TRBJ2-3, with TRBD2 as a possible D gene (6 bases). Per the germline V gene, CDR1 is MNHEY and CDR2 is SVGAGI. Trimming shortened V by 5 bases and J by 9 bases, and 15 bases separated the two germline ends. The CDR3 has 13 residues. DNA for the CDR3: TGTGCCAGCAGTCAGGGACTCCGGATAACGCAGTATTTT. It specifies CASSQGLRITQYF.

The V call is TRBV6-5, the J call TRBJ2-2, with a possible D match to TRBD1 (6 bases). Germline values: CDR1 MNHEY, CDR2 SVGAGI. This CDR3 contains 14 residues. Between the trimmed V and J ends, which lost 8 bases and 1 base, there was a span of 11 bases. CDR3 protein: CASQDSVNTGELFF. The CDR3, as DNA: TGTGCCAGCCAGGACAGTGTGAACACCGGGGAGCTGTTTTTT.

The chain joins TRBV4-1 to TRBJ1-2; D unclear. The CDR3 runs 16 residues. The germline CDR1 and CDR2 sequences are MGHRA and YSYEKL. V lost 2 bases and J 1 base, leaving 14 bases between the germline ends. CDR3 sequence: CASSQPIQRHNYGYTF. CDR3 nucleotides: TGCGCCAGCAGCCAACCGATCCAGCGTCATAACTATGGCTACACCTTC.

The chain couples TRBV19 to TRBJ2-7; 8 nucleotides align to TRBD2. The CDR3 covers 13 residues. The V segment lost 4 bases and the J segment 5 bases; nucleotides outside the gene matches: 4. Germline CDR1 is LNHDA and CDR2 is SQIVND (reference sequence). The CDR3 DNA follows: TGTGCCAGTAGTACGGGAGGGGTCAACGAGCAGTACTTC. Amino acid sequence: CASSTGGVNEQYF.

This chain joins TRBV24-1 and TRBJ1-5; TRBD1 matches 7 bases. The V gene end was trimmed by 9 bases and the J gene end by 5 bases; junction bases not matched to a gene: 12. CDR1 is KGHDR, CDR2 SFDVKD, per germline. The CDR3 is 15 amino acids. The CDR3 coding sequence is TGTGCCACCTCCGCATCAGGGGGGACGCATCAGCCCCAGCATTTT. The encoded protein is CATSASGGTHQPQHF.

In the case of this clone: One end of the junction is discordant with germline, which a read error may explain. The chain uses TRBV7-9 and TRBJ2-3; D is ambiguous. CDR1 SEHNR and CDR2 FQNEAQ come from the germline V gene (reference sequence). The CDR3 sequence is 12 residues long. CDR3 sequence (DNA): TGTGCCAGCAGATTAGCCCTAGATACGCAGTATTTT. Translated: CASRLALDTQYF.

V is TRBV6-6 and J is TRBJ1-2; 9 bases align to TRBD1. V shed 6 bases and J 3 bases; nucleotides not matched to a gene: 2. CDR1 MNHNY and CDR2 SVGAGI come from the germline V gene (reference sequence). This CDR3 contains 13 residues. CDR3 amino acids: CASSRDRDYGYTF. The CDR3 bases are TGTGCCAGCAGCCGGGACAGGGACTATGGCTACACCTTC.

The chain links TRBV3-1 (or the pseudogene TRBV3-2) to TRBJ2-2; TRBD2 is a possible D gene (6 bases). From germline, CDR1 is LGHDT and CDR2 YNNKEL (reference sequence). V lost 4 bases and J 6 bases, leaving 12 bases between the germline ends. The CDR3 extends over 14 amino acids. The CDR3 bases are TGTGCCAGCAGCCCCAACGGGGGACCCGGGGAGCTGTTTTTT. Protein: CASSPNGGPGELFF.

The V call is TRBV23-1, the J call TRBJ2-1, with TRBD1 as a possible D gene (5 bases). Being an ORF, TRBV23-1 has a function that is uncertain. V lost 0 bases and J lost 8, with 20 bases in between. The CDR3 totals 17 residues. The CDR3 region is CASSQSMCQGTRDEQFF. CDR3 bases: TGCGCCAGCAGTCAATCGATGTGCCAGGGCACAAGAGATGAGCAGTTCTTC.

The CDR3 region is CASSRGGELDEQFF. The CDR3 DNA follows: TGTGCCAGCAGCCGCGGGGGGGAGCTAGATGAGCAGTTCTTC. The chain combines TRBV5-4 with TRBJ2-1; 9 bases line up with TRBD2. The CDR3 is 14 residues long. Germline assignment: CDR1 SGHNT and CDR2 YYREEE (reference sequence). Germline trimming cut 4 bases from V and 8 bases from J; bases unmatched to any gene: 7.

The chain combines TRBV7-6 with TRBJ2-7, with 9 nucleotides matching TRBD2. J gave up 6 bases and V 5 bases, and 8 bases lay outside the gene matches. The length of the CDR3 is 14 residues. Per germline, CDR1 SGHVS and CDR2 FNYEAQ. The CDR3 reads CASSLAGGPAEQYF. Written as DNA, the CDR3 is TGTGCCAGCAGCCTGGCGGGAGGGCCTGCCGAGCAGTACTTC.

The table lists this clone with a count of one. The V and J genes are TRBV6-5 and TRBJ1-1; D might be TRBD1 (6 bases). V lost 10 bases and J 2 bases, leaving 17 bases between the germline ends. Germline V gene sequence: CDR1 MNHEY, CDR2 SVGAGI. The CDR3 runs 14 residues. The CDR3 sequence is CATSPDRINTEAFF. The CDR3 DNA reads TGTGCCACCAGCCCCGACAGGATTAACACTGAAGCTTTCTTT.

V is TRBV5-1 and J is TRBJ2-5; perhaps TRBD1 as D (5 bases). V lost 1 base and J lost 1, with 11 bases in between. The CDR3 length is 15 residues. Germline lookup yields CDR1 SGHRS and CDR2 YFSETQ. The CDR3: CASSLMGHVQETQYF. In DNA form, the CDR3 reads TGCGCCAGCAGCTTGATGGGGCATGTCCAAGAGACCCAGTACTTC. Complete variable domain (other parts from reference TRBV5-1 and TRBJ2-5): KAGVTQTPRYLIKTRGQQVTLSCSPISGHRSVSWYQQTPGQGLQFLFEYFSETQRNKGNFPGRFSGRQFSNSRSEMNVSTLELGDSALYLCASSLMGHVQETQYFGPGTRLLVL.

A few counts support this clone. The CDR3 bases are TGTGCCAGCAGCCCCGGGACAGGGTTTAGCTATGGCTACACCTTC. Protein: CASSPGTGFSYGYTF. The V call is TRBV6-5, the J call TRBJ1-2; 9 nucleotides match TRBD1. CDR3 size: 15 residues. V lost 6 bases, J lost 4 bases, and 9 bases stayed unmatched. Germline V gene lookup returns CDR1 MNHEY and CDR2 SVGAGI.

The gene calls are TRBV6-1 and TRBJ2-7; D gene ambiguous. CDR3 length equals 16 residues. The V gene's germline CDR1 is MNHNS and CDR2 SASEGT. V dropped 1 base and J dropped 1 base, with 14 bases sitting between them. This CDR3 is CASSEVITAKSYEQYF. The CDR3 DNA reads TGTGCCAGCAGTGAAGTAATAACAGCTAAGTCCTACGAGCAGTACTTC.